This TCR beta chain was documented in a study of beta chain features in type 1 diabetes. Study-level points and caveats: Among patients with Type 1 diabetes, TCRB CDR3s were moderately but significantly shorter in every one of the four CD4+ subsets.

The sequenced template was cDNA made from the entire isolated RNA. Assay: immunoSEQ multiplex PCR; the TCRdb copy retains only in-frame clones and omits some. Of about 160,000 clones in the sample, approximately 8.1% were seen once. Notes on this clone: Antigen specificity is unknown.

V was clipped by 3 bases and J by 0 bases, with 8 bases between them. Germline-derived CDR1 and CDR2 are SGHTA and FQGNSA. The CDR3 totals 14 residues. V usage is TRBV7-2 and J usage is TRBJ1-1; D is undetermined. The receptor was derived from a woman aged 40-49 years with type 1 diabetes. Sequences were obtained from central memory CD4+ T cells from blood. This CDR3 reads CASSFSSMNTEAFF. Written as DNA, the CDR3 is TGTGCCAGCAGCTTTTCCAGTATGAACACTGAAGCTTTCTTT. The full variable domain, with the rest looked up from reference TRBV7-2 and TRBJ1-1, is GAGVSQSPSNKVTEKGKDVELRCDPISGHTALYWYRQSLGQGLEFLIYFQGNSAPDKSGLPSDRFSAERTGGSVSTLTIQRTQQEDSAVYLCASSFSSMNTEAFFGQGTRLTVV.